These 28 T cell receptor beta chains were sequenced from one sample in a study of blood T cell repertoires in COVID-19. The assay was immunoSEQ multiplex PCR, and TCRdb's table has in-frame clones only and misses some. Of about 87,000 clones listed, roughly 88% are singletons. Sequenced input: peripheral blood. The receptors derive from a woman aged 80 or over with COVID-19, enrolled during active disease.

The chain uses TRBV2 and TRBJ2-1; 10 positions match TRBD2. The germline CDR1 and CDR2 sequences are SNHLY and FYNNEI. The CDR3 consists of 16 residues. V trimming: 7 bases; J trimming: 6 bases; junction bases outside the gene matches: 12. CDR3 coding DNA: TGTGCCAGCACAGCGGGAAGCGGGAGGGTGGGCAATGAGCAGTTCTTC. Translating gives CASTAGSGRVGNEQFF.

This chain connects TRBV5-4 to TRBJ2-3; no reliable D call. V shed 4 bases and J shed 1 base, with 10 bases lying between them. CDR3 size: 14 residues. In germline, CDR1 is SGHNT, CDR2 YYREEE (reference sequence). DNA of the CDR3: TGTGCCAGCAGCCCCCCGCAGGGCACAGATACGCAGTATTTT. It specifies CASSPPQGTDTQYF.

V is TRBV2 and J is TRBJ1-1; D might be TRBD1 (6 bases). The CDR3 covers 13 residues. Between the trimmed V and J ends, which lost 9 bases and 1 base, there was a span of 12 bases. Germline CDR1 is SNHLY and CDR2 is FYNNEI. This CDR3 reads CASSSGANTEAFF. In DNA, the CDR3 is TGTGCCAGTTCTTCAGGGGCGAACACTGAAGCTTTCTTT.

This clone was counted once. This chain uses TRBV7-9 with TRBJ2-3; D possibly corresponds to TRBD2 (6 bases). Trimming shortened V by 2 bases and J by 8 bases, and 23 bases separated the two germline ends. The germline gives CDR1 SEHNR, CDR2 FQNEAQ (reference sequence). This CDR3 is built from 17 residues. For the CDR3, the DNA is TGTGCCAGCAGCTTAAGGGTGGTTAGCGGAAGCAGGAGTACGCAGTATTTT. Its translation is CASSLRVVSGSRSTQYF.

This clone was seen a few times. This chain uses TRBV7-2 with TRBJ2-5; TRBD1 aligns across 10 bases. This CDR3 is 15 amino acids long. The V gene's germline CDR1 is SGHTA and CDR2 FQGNSA. V lost 1 base and J lost 6; bases outside the gene matches: 5. CDR3: CASSLGGDRGKTQYF. DNA for the CDR3: TGTGCCAGCAGCTTAGGAGGGGACAGGGGTAAGACCCAGTACTTC.

The chain joins TRBV19 to TRBJ1-5; 8 positions match TRBD1. The CDR3 consists of 15 residues. V lost 5 bases, J lost 2 bases, and 5 bases stayed unmatched. The V gene's germline CDR1 is LNHDA and CDR2 SQIVND (reference sequence). CDR3 in amino acids: CASSQGAWGNQPQHF. The CDR3, as DNA: TGTGCCAGTAGTCAGGGGGCGTGGGGCAATCAGCCCCAGCATTTT.

This clone occurred once. The J gene is TRBJ1-2, the V gene TRBV7-9; 9 bases are a match to TRBD1. The CDR3 runs to 15 residues. Unmatched junction bases numbered 6, after V lost 5 bases and J lost 2 bases. In germline, CDR1 is SEHNR, CDR2 FQNEAQ (reference sequence). CDR3 amino acids: CASSQPGQGNYGYTF. The CDR3, as DNA: TGTGCCAGCAGCCAACCGGGACAGGGAAACTATGGCTACACCTTC.

This chain links TRBV21-1 with TRBJ2-6; the D call of TRBD2 is as the table states it, not checked on the DNA. TRBV21-1 is a listed pseudogene. The CDR3 runs 18 residues. The CDR3 protein is CASSKRILAGAGANVLTF. The CDR3 DNA reads as TGTGCCAGCAGCAAAAGGATATTAGCGGGAGCTGGGGCCAACGTCCTGACTTTC.

The V call is TRBV29-1, the J call TRBJ2-5, with D perhaps TRBD1 (6 bases). CDR3 length: 11 residues. V was trimmed by 5 bases and J by 7 bases, leaving 11 bases between them. Germline-derived CDR1 and CDR2 are SQVTM and ANQGSEA. The CDR3 coding sequence is TGCAGCGTTCCGACAGGAAGGACCCAGTACTTC. Protein sequence: CSVPTGRTQYF.

The sample holds a few counts of this clone. The chain carries TRBV9 and TRBJ2-7, with D perhaps matching TRBD2 (6 bases). The germline V gene encodes CDR1 SGDLS and CDR2 YYNGEE. Trimming shortened V by 4 bases and J by 3 bases, and 14 bases separated the two germline ends. This CDR3 contains 14 residues. CDR3 nucleotide sequence: TGTGCCAGCAGCCCCAGCGGGCCGGGCTACGAGCAGTACTTC. It translates to CASSPSGPGYEQYF. Full variable domain (remainder filled in from reference TRBV9 and TRBJ2-7): DSGVTQTPKHLITATGQRVTLRCSPRSGDLSVYWYQQSLDQGLQFLIQYYNGEERAKGNILERFSAQQFPDLHSELNLSSLELGDSALYFCASSPSGPGYEQYFGPGTRLTVT.

The V call is TRBV18, the J call TRBJ2-1; 11 bases are shared with TRBD2. V shed 2 bases and J 7 bases; nucleotides not matched to a gene: 1. The CDR3 sequence is 14 residues long. From germline, CDR1 is KGHSH and CDR2 LQKENI. CDR3 protein: CASSPSSGGNEQFF. CDR3 DNA sequence: TGTGCCAGCTCACCATCTAGCGGGGGGAATGAGCAGTTCTTC.

The chain carries TRBV7-9 and TRBJ2-1; 8 bases line up with TRBD2. With 3 bases clipped from V and 0 bases from J, the junction kept 7 bases outside the gene matches. The CDR3 extends over 17 amino acids. Germline-derived CDR1 and CDR2 are SEHNR and FQNEAQ (reference sequence). CDR3 protein: CASSFLAGPGSYNEQFF. The CDR3 DNA is TGTGCCAGCAGCTTCTTAGCGGGGCCAGGCTCCTACAATGAGCAGTTCTTC.

This chain links TRBV27 with TRBJ1-2, with a possible D match to TRBD1 (6 bases). The germline V gene encodes CDR1 MNHEY and CDR2 SMNVEV (reference sequence). With 7 bases removed from V and 3 bases from J, the gap between germline ends came to 18 bases. The CDR3 is made up of 15 amino acids. The DNA for the CDR3 is TGTGCCAGCATTCAACAGGGTGGCCCTGACTATGGCTACACCTTC. Translating gives CASIQQGGPDYGYTF.

CDR3 sequence reads: CASSPPLGTGFGYTF. In nucleotides, the CDR3 is TGTGCCAGCTCACCACCGTTAGGGACAGGGTTTGGCTACACCTTC. The chain carries TRBV18 and TRBJ1-2, with 9 bases matching TRBD1. This CDR3 has 15 amino acids. The germline CDR1 and CDR2 sequences are KGHSH and LQKENI. The V gene end was trimmed by 0 bases and the J gene end by 7 bases; junction bases not matched to a gene: 6.

This CDR3 reads CASRYPGLVTDTQYF. CDR3 DNA sequence: TGTGCCAGCAGATACCCGGGACTCGTCACAGATACGCAGTATTTT. The rearrangement joins TRBV7-2 to TRBJ2-3; perhaps TRBD2 as D (6 bases). V dropped 6 bases and J dropped 2 bases, with 15 bases sitting between them. Per germline, CDR1 SGHTA and CDR2 FQGNSA. The CDR3 is made up of 15 amino acids.

The chain carries TRBV19 and TRBJ1-2, with TRBD1 matching over 9 bases. The CDR3 consists of 14 residues. In germline, CDR1 is LNHDA, CDR2 SQIVND (reference sequence). With 5 bases clipped from V and 4 bases from J, the junction kept 5 bases outside the gene matches. CDR3 nucleotide sequence: TGTGCCAGTAGTGTGGACAGGGGAGCCTATGGCTACACCTTC. This sequence encodes CASSVDRGAYGYTF.

In its sample, this clone was seen many times. This chain links TRBV30 with TRBJ1-2; possibly TRBD1 for D (6 bases). Germline lookup yields CDR1 GTSNPN and CDR2 SVGIG (reference sequence). The length of the CDR3 is 13 residues. Trimming shortened V by 4 bases and J by 5 bases, and 14 bases separated the two germline ends. CDR3 amino acids: CAWTTGTSYGYTF. The CDR3 coding sequence is TGTGCCTGGACCACCGGGACATCGTATGGCTACACCTTC.

The chain carries TRBV5-4 and TRBJ2-2; the D is unclear. The CDR3 has 14 amino acids. The germline CDR1 and CDR2 sequences are SGHNT and YYREEE (reference sequence). Trimming took 0 bases from V and 2 from J, leaving 5 bases between them. The CDR3 is CASSLDSNTGELFF. Written as DNA, the CDR3 is TGTGCCAGCAGCTTGGACAGTAACACCGGGGAGCTGTTTTTT.

The rearrangement uses TRBV24-1 and TRBJ2-2, with 8 positions matching TRBD2. J lost 7 bases, V lost 3 bases, and 3 bases had no gene match. Germline assignment: CDR1 KGHDR and CDR2 SFDVKD. This CDR3 is built from 14 residues. CDR3 region: CATSDPGGSGELFF. In DNA form, the CDR3 reads TGTGCCACCAGTGATCCGGGGGGGAGCGGGGAGCTGTTTTTT.

CDR3 coding DNA: TGCGCCAGCAGCCACTTAGCGGTTGCGAGCTCCTACAATGAGCAGTTCTTC. Translation: CASSHLAVASSYNEQFF. The rearrangement uses TRBV4-1 and TRBJ2-1; maybe TRBD2 (6 bases). Germline V gives CDR1 MGHRA, CDR2 YSYEKL. Trimming left V 3 bases short and J 0 bases short, with 15 bases between. The CDR3 has 17 residues.

The V call is TRBV6-6, the J call TRBJ1-5, with D perhaps TRBD1 (5 bases). Per germline, CDR1 MNHNY and CDR2 SVGAGI (reference sequence). This CDR3 is 16 amino acids long. V lost 5 bases, J lost 2 bases, and 16 bases lay in between. CDR3 coding DNA: TGTGCCAGCAGTCCAAAAGCCGGGGGGGGCAATCAGCCCCAGCATTTT. Translating it yields CASSPKAGGGNQPQHF.

The V call is TRBV7-2, the J call TRBJ2-5, with D unclear. CDR3 length: 15 residues. CDR1 and CDR2 from the germline V gene are SGHTA and FQGNSA. Trimming removed 1 base at V and 5 bases at J, with 14 bases between. Here the CDR3 reads CASSLGEPSPETQYF. For the CDR3, the DNA is TGTGCCAGCAGCTTAGGCGAACCTTCCCCGGAGACCCAGTACTTC.

This chain joins TRBV7-9 and TRBJ2-7; 9 positions match TRBD2. Trimming at V came to 4 bases and at J to 4 bases, leaving 8 bases not matched to a gene. Per the germline V gene, CDR1 is SEHNR and CDR2 is FQNEAQ (reference sequence). The CDR3 extends over 15 amino acids. The CDR3 DNA reads TGTGCCAGCAGCTCCCCCCTAGCGGGGACTTACGAGCAGTACTTC. Its protein product is CASSSPLAGTYEQYF.

V usage is TRBV27 and J usage is TRBJ2-3; 8 nucleotides match TRBD2. The ends lost 5 bases at V and 0 bases at J; junction bases unmatched: 10. Germline V gene lookup returns CDR1 MNHEY and CDR2 SMNVEV (reference sequence). CDR3 length: 17 amino acids. The CDR3 is CASSLGGLVPSTDTQYF. CDR3 nucleotide sequence: TGTGCCAGCAGTCTAGGGGGACTAGTTCCTAGCACAGATACGCAGTATTTT.

The J gene is TRBJ2-7, the V gene TRBV10-2; 7 bases fit TRBD2. V gave up 4 bases and J gave up 6 bases; unmatched junction bases: 6. CDR1 is WSHSY and CDR2 is SAAADI in the germline V gene. The CDR3 has 13 residues. The CDR3 here is CASSGGWGGEQYF. CDR3 in DNA: TGCGCCAGCAGTGGAGGTTGGGGGGGCGAGCAGTACTTC.

The CDR3 loop is CASSEQIERTEAFF. The CDR3, as DNA: TGTGCCAGCAGTGAGCAGATTGAGCGAACTGAAGCTTTCTTT. V usage is TRBV6-1 and J usage is TRBJ1-1; D call uncertain. With 3 bases removed from V and 5 bases from J, the gap between germline ends came to 13 bases. This CDR3 comprises 14 residues. Germline V gene lookup returns CDR1 MNHNS and CDR2 SASEGT.

The rearrangement joins TRBV20-1 to TRBJ1-1, with D tentatively TRBD1 (6 bases). Per germline, CDR1 DFQATT and CDR2 SNEGSKA (reference sequence). The length of the CDR3 is 11 residues. V was cut by 5 bases and J by 6 bases, with 10 bases left in between. The CDR3 DNA is TGCAGTGCTGCAGGGGTGGCTGAAGCTTTCTTT. Protein product: CSAAGVAEAFF.

The chain employs TRBV6-5 and TRBJ2-7, with D possibly matching TRBD1 (6 bases). Germline V lookup: CDR1 MNHEY, CDR2 SVGAGI. The CDR3 runs to 14 residues. Trimming took 2 bases from V and 6 from J, leaving 14 bases between them. CDR3 DNA: TGTGCCAGCAGTTACAGGGCAGGGGTTGGCGAGCAGTACTTC. Translating it yields CASSYRAGVGEQYF.